This T cell receptor beta chain was found in a study of beta chain features in type 1 diabetes. Background on the study: Taken together, all samples contributed 95 million to 110 million examined sorted cells. General study results and limits: Compared with healthy donors, patients appeared to share more similar naive, central memory and regulatory TCRB repertoires. More deletions and fewer insertions at VDJ junctions were found in patients with type 1 diabetes.

Germline V gene sequence: CDR1 SEHNR, CDR2 FQNEAQ (reference sequence). CDR3 length: 16 residues. V was pared by 1 base and J by 6 bases, with 5 bases of the junction left unmatched. The study reverse transcribed the entire isolated RNA, so it sequenced expressed TCRB transcripts. Sequencing was performed with immunoSEQ multiplex PCR; in TCRdb, only in-frame clones are kept and a portion is missing. Found here are hundreds of thousands of clones, around 10% of them singletons; the top ten hold about 0.014%. A note on this clone: Its specificity is not known.

Sorting with CD45RO/CCR7/CD25/CD127/CD95/CD27 yielded naive, central memory, regulatory and stem-like memory CD4+ cells. Sequencing was done on a sample of naive CD4+ T cells from blood. This sequence originates from a woman aged 30 to 39 in good health. The rearrangement links TRBV7-9 to TRBJ2-1; 11 bases are shared with TRBD1. The CDR3 region is CASSLGSGTGGNEQFF. The CDR3 bases are TGTGCCAGCAGCTTAGGTTCCGGGACAGGGGGCAATGAGCAGTTCTTC.